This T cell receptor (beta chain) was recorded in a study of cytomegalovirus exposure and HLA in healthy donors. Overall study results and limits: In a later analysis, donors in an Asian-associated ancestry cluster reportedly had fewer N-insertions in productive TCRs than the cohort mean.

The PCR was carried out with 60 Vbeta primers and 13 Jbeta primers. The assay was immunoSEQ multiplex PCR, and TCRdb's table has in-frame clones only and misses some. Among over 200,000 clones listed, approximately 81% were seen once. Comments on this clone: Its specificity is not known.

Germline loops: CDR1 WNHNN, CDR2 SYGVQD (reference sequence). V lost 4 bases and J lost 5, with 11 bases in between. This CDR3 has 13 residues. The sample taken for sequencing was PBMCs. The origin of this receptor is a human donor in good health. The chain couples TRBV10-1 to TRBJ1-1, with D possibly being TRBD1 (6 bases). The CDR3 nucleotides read TGCGCCAGCAGTGGTTGCAGGGGTACTGAAGCTTTCTTT. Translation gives CASSGCRGTEAFF.